This TCR beta chain originates from a study of blood T cell repertoires in COVID-19. Looking at the study overall: Both acute and convalescent COVID-19 samples were obtained from the United States, Italy and Spain.

Original data processing: For nucleated cells, counts were estimated from reference gene primer amplification. Generated by immunoSEQ multiplex PCR, the TCRdb table keeps only in-frame clones and is missing some. The D gene and trimming were derived from the DNA, and the V and J assignments and clone size from that table. The data contain roughly 260,000 clones, about 90% of them singletons. The germline CDR1 and CDR2 sequences are SGHNT and YYREEE (reference sequence). The CDR3 extends over 15 amino acids. V was trimmed by 0 bases and J by 0 bases, leaving 9 bases between them. The chain combines TRBV5-4 with TRBJ1-1; D not certain. Source material: peripheral blood. This receptor was obtained from a woman aged 45-65 years with acute or convalescent COVID-19. CDR3: CASSLGRLMNTEAFF. CDR3 sequence (DNA): TGTGCCAGCAGCTTGGGTCGGTTGATGAACACTGAAGCTTTCTTT. The whole variable domain, filled in from reference TRBV5-4 and TRBJ1-1, reads ETGVTQSPTHLIKTRGQQVTLRCSSQSGHNTVSWYQQALGQGPQFIFQYYREEENGRGNFPPRFSGLQFPNYSSELNVNALELDDSALYLCASSLGRLMNTEAFFGQGTRLTVV.